The T cell receptor (beta chain) described here comes from a study of CXCR3-negative and CXCR3-positive naive CD8 T cells (dated by TCRdb to between 2019 and 2020). In the study overall: In total, 130 million to 150 million TRB reads were obtained, which works out to roughly 1.5 +/- 0.3 million reads per library. Naive subsets from 5 or 6 donors and memory cells from 3 donors were included in the TRBV-TRBJ cluster analysis. Diversity and physicochemical repertoire analyses were performed on about 12 donors pooled from two independent experiments.

Of note for this clonotype: Its target antigen remains unknown.

Overall study results and their limits: Similar TRBV-TRBJ usage was shown by naive CXCR3-negative and CXCR3-positive cells from the same donor, whereas distinct patterns were shown by memory cells. Freshly isolated PBMCs were used for most assays because CXCR3 expression partially decreased after cryopreservation. Comparably high repertoire diversity was found in both naive subsets, whereas much lower repertoire diversity was found in memory CD8+ T cells. TRB CDR3s from CXCR3-positive naive cells showed higher hydrophobicity (lower Kidera factor 4), lower energy, and higher strength and volume indices than CXCR3-negative naive cells. Because surface CD5, which has been linked to self-reactivity in mice, was comparable between naive subsets, TCR interaction strength was also inferred from TRB CDR3 physicochemical properties.

In the germline V gene (reference sequence), CDR1 corresponds to PRHDT and CDR2 to FYEKMQ. Taken from cysteine to phenylalanine, the CDR3 has 13 residues. The nucleotide record is missing. The sequencer listed for this sample is NextSeq 550. The Human TCR Profiling Kit (MiLaboratory) was used to prepare UMI-labeled 5' RACE TRB cDNA libraries. cDNA synthesis used the entire amount of extracted RNA, and PCR amplification then used the entire amount of cDNA produced. Libraries were prepared in parallel with an identical number of PCR cycles. The paper's processing steps were these. With a minimum of two reads required per UMI, MIGEC and MiXCR pulled out about 50,000 +/- 9,200 unique UMI-labeled TRB cDNA molecules from each library. On average, approximately 40,000 +/- 10,000 functional in-frame TRB CDR3 nucleotide clonotypes lacking stop codons were found per library. After each sample was downsampled to 5000 UMI-labeled TRB molecules, VDJtools was used to calculate diversity metrics such as normalized Shannon-Wiener and Chao1. VDJtools computed clonotype-size-weighted physicochemical properties of the central five CDR3 residues: interaction energy, strength, volume and Kidera factor 4. Following reprocessing of the reads by TCRdb, the data hold one row per CDR3 protein sequence and no DNA is available. The authors' filters were not applied to this entry. This specimen's table enumerates roughly 80,000 distinct CDR3 sequences. Approximately 0.62% of the sample rests with the top ten.

For every CD8+ T cell subset, 300,000 cells were flow-sorted straight into RLT lysis buffer, and each subset was sorted in triplicate. To keep memory contaminants out, a stringent definition of naive CD8+ T cells was applied: CD45RO-CCR7+CD27+CD95-. Peripheral blood mononuclear cells were isolated from buffy coats by standard density gradient centrifugation. Naive CXCR3-negative and CXCR3-positive CD8+ T cells were flow-sorted using a FACSAria III. Total RNA was extracted from sorted cells with an RNeasy Mini Kit. The sequence is built from TRBV13 and TRBJ2-5; as DNA is missing, the TRBD1 call by TCRdb cannot be tested. The TCR sequence derives from a human donor in good health. Some clones in this sample may be carry-over from other donors' samples. The sample taken for sequencing was naive CXCR3+ CD8+ T cells from blood. This sample's cell subset or site label indicates: CD45RO-CCR7+CD27+CD95- naive CD8+ T cells expressing CXCR3 (TNR3+). The CDR3 sequence is CASSSGTSETQYF.